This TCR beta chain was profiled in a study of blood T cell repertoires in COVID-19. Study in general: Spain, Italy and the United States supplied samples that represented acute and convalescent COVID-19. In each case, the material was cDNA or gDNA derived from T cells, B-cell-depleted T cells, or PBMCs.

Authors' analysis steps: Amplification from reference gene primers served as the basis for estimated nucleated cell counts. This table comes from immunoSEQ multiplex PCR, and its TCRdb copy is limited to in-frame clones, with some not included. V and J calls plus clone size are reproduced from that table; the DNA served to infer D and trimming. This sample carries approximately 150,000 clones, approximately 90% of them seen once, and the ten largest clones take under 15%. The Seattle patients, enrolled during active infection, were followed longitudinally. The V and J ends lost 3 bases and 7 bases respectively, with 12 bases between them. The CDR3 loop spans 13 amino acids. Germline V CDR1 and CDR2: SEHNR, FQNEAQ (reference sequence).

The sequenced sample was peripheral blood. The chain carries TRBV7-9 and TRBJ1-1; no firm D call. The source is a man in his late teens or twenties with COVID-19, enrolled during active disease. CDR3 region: CASSFSPTSEAFF. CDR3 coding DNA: TGTGCCAGCAGCTTTTCCCCTACGAGTGAAGCTTTCTTT.